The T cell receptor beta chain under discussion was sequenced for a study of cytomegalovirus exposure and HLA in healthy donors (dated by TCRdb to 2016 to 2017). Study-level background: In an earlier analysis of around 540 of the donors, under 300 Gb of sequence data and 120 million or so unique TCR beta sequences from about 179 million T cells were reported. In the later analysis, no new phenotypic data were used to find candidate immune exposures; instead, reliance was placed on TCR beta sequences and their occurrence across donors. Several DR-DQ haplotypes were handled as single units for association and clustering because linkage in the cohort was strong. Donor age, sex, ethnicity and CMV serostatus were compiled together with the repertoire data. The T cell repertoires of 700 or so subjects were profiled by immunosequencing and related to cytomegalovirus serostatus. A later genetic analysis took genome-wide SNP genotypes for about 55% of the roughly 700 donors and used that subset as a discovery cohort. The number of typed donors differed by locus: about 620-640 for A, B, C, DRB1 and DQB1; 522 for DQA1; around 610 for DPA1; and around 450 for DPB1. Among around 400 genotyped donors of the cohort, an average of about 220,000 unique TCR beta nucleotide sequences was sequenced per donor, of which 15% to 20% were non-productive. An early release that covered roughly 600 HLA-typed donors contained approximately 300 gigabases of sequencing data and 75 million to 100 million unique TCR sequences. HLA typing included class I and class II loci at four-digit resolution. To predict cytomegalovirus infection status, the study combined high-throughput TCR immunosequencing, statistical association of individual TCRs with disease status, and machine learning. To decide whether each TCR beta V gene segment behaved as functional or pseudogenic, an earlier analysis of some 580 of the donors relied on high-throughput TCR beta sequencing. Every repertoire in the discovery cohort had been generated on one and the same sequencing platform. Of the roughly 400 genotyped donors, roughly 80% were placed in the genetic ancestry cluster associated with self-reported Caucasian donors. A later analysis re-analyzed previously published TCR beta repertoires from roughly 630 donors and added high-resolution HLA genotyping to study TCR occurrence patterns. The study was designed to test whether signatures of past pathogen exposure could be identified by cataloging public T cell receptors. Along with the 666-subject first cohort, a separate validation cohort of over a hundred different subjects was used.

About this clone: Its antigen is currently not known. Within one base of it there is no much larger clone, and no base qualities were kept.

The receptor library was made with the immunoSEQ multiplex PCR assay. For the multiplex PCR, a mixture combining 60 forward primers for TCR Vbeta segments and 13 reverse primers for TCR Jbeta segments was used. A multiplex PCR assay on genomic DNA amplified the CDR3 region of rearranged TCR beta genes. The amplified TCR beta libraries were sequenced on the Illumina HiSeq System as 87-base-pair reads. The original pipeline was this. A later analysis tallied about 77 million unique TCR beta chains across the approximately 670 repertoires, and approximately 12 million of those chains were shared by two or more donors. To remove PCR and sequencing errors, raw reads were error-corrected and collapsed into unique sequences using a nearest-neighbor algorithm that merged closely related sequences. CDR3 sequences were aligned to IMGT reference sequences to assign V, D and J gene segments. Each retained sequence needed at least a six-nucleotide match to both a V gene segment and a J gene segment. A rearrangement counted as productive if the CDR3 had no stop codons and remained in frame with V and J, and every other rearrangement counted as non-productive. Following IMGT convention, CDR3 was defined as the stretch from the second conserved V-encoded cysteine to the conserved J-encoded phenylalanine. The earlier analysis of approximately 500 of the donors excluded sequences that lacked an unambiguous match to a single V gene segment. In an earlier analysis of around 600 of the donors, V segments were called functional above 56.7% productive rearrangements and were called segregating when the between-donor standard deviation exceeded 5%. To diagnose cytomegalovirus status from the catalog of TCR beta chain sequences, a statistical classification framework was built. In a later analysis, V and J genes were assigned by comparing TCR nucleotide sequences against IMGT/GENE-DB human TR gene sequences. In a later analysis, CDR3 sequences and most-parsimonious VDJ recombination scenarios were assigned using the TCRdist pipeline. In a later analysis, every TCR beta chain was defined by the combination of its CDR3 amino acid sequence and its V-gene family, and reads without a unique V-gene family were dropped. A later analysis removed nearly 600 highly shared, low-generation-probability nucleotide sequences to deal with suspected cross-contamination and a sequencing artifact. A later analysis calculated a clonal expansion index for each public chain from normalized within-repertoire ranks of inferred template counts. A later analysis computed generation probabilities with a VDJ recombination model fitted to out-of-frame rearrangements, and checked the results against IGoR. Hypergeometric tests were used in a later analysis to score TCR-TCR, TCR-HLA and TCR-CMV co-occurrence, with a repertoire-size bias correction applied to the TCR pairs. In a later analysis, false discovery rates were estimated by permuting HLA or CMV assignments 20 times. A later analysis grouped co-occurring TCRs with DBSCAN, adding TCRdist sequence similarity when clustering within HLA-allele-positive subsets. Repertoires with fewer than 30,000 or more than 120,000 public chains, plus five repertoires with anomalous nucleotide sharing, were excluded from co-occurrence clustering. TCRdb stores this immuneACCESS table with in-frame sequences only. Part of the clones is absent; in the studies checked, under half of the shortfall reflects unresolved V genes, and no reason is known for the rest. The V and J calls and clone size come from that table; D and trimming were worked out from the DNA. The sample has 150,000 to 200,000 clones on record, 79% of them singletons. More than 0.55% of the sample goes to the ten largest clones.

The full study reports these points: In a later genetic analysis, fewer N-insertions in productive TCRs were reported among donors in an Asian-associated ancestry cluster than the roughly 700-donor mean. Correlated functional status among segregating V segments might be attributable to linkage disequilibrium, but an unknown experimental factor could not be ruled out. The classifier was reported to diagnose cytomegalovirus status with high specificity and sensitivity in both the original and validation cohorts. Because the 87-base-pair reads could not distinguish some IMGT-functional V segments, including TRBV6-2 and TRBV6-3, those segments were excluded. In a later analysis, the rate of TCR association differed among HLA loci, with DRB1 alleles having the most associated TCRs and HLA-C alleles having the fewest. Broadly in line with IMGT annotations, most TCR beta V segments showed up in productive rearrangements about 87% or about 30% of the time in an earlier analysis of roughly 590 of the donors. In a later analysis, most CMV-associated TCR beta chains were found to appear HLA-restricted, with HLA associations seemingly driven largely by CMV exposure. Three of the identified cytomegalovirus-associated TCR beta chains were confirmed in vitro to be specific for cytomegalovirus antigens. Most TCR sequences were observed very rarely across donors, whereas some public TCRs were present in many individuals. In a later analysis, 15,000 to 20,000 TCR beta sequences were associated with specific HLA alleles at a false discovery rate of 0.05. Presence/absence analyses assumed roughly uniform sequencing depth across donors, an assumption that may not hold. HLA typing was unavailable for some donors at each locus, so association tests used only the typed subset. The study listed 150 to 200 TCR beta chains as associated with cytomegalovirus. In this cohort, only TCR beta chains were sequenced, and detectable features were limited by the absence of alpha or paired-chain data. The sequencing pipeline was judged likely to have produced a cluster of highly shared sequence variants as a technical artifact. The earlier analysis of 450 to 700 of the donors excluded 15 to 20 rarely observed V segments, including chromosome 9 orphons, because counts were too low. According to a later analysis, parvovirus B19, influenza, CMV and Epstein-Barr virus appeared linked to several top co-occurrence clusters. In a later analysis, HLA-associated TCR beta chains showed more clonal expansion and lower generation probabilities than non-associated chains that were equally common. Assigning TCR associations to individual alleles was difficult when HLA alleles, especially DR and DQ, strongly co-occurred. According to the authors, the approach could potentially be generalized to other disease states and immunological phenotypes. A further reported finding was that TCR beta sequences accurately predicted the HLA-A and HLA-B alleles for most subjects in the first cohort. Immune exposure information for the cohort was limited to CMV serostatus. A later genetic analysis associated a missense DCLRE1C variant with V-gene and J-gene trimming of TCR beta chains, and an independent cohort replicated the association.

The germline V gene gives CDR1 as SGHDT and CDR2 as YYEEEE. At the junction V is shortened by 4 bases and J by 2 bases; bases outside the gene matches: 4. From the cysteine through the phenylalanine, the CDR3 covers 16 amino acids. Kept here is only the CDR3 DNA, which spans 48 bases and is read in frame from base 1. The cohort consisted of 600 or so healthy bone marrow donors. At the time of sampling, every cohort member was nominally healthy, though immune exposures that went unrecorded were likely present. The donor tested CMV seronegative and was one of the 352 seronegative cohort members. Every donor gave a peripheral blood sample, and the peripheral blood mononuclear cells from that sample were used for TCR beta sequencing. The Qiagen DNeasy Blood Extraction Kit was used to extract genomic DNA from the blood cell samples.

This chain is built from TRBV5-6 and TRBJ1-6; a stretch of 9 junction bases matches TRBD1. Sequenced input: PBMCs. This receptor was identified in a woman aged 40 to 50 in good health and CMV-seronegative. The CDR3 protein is CASSPDRGAYNSPLHF. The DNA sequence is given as TGTGCCAGCAGCCCGGACAGGGGCGCCTATAATTCACCCCTCCACTTT.